This TCR beta chain stems from a study of radiotherapy plus CTLA-4 blockade in lung cancer. Overall study findings and caveats: There was expansion of tumor-derived TCR clones in blood after radiotherapy plus ipilimumab.

V shed 5 bases and J shed 2 bases, with 8 bases lying between them. CDR3 length equals 13 residues. Germline V gene sequence: CDR1 SGHNT, CDR2 YYREEE (reference sequence). With respect to this clone: Its antigen is not known.

Profiling relied on immunoSEQ multiplex PCR, and the TCRdb table lists in-frame clones only, not all of them. The data contain approximately 78,000 clones, around 73% of them singletons. This receptor was taken from a human donor with non-small cell lung cancer who had a complete response to radiotherapy plus ipilimumab. V and J are TRBV5-4 and TRBJ1-3, with a tentative D call TRBD1 (6 bases). Material: peripheral blood, obtained from a patient treated with radiotherapy plus ipilimumab. CDR3 region: CASRGATGNTIYF. For the CDR3, the DNA is TGTGCCAGCAGGGGGGCTACTGGAAACACCATATATTTT.